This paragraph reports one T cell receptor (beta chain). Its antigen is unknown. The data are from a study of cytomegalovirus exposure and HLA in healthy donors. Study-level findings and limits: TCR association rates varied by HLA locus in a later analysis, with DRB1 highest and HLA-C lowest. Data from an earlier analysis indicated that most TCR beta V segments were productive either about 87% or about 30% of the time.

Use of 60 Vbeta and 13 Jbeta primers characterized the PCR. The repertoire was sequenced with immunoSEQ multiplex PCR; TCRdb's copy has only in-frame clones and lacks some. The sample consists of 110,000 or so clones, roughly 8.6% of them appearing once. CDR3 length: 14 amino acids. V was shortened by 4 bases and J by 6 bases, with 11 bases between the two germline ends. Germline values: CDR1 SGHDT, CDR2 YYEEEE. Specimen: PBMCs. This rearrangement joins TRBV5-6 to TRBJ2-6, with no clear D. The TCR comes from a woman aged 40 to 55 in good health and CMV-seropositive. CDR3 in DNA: TGTGCCAGCAGCCTGGGTTCCTCGGCCAACGTCCTGACTTTC. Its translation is CASSLGSSANVLTF.